These 23 T cell receptor beta chains were sequenced from one sample in a study of T-cell memory formation after mild COVID-19. TCRdb re-derived calls from the 5' RACE reads in MiXCR, one entry per CDR3 protein. The sample has roughly 450,000 distinct CDR3 sequences, over 15% seen once; the top ten hold around a fifth. The sequencing sample was made of PBMCs or a T cell subset sorted from them (not recorded which). Receptor source: a man between 18 and 35 years old who had mild COVID-19 (a few samples of this study predate the infection). Cell type and time point are not known.

There are a few counts of this clonotype. J is TRBJ2-3 and V is TRBV5-5; 9 bases fit TRBD1. V lost 6 bases and J lost 5; bases outside the gene matches: 7. The CDR3 covers 14 residues. Germline V CDR1 and CDR2: SGHKS, YYEKEE (reference sequence). CDR3 nucleotide sequence: TGTGCCAGCACCAGGACAGGGGCAGTAGATACGCAGTATTTT. Its protein product is CASTRTGAVDTQYF.

The chain combines TRBV7-6 with TRBJ2-7; the D gene is possibly TRBD1 (6 bases). The CDR3 loop spans 14 amino acids. The germline CDR1 and CDR2 sequences are SGHVS and FNYEAQ. V was clipped by 3 bases and J by 5 bases, with 14 bases between them. The CDR3 DNA is TGTGCCAGCAGCTTTGGGGGCGGAAGGGACGAGCAGTACTTC. Residues: CASSFGGGRDEQYF.

The chain employs TRBV28 and TRBJ2-3; weak D call: TRBD2 (5 bases). CDR3 length equals 17 residues. V was cut by 3 bases and J by 0 bases, with 16 bases left in between. Germline CDR1 MDHEN, CDR2 SYDVKM. Written as DNA, the CDR3 is TGTGCCAGCAGTTTTTCCGGAGCGGCGGCGAGCACAGATACGCAGTATTTT. Residues: CASSFSGAAASTDTQYF.

The chain carries TRBV30 and TRBJ1-2, with D possibly matching TRBD1 (6 bases). Germline CDR1 is GTSNPN and CDR2 is SVGIG (reference sequence). The CDR3 loop spans 11 amino acids. V was trimmed by 5 bases and J by 9 bases, leaving 13 bases between them. The DNA of the CDR3 is TGTGCCTGGGGACAGATCTTAAGCTACACCTTC. Protein: CAWGQILSYTF.

The chain uses TRBV15 and TRBJ1-3; D call uncertain. The CDR3 totals 15 residues. Per germline, CDR1 LNHNV and CDR2 YYDKDF (reference sequence). Deletions cut 4 bases from V and 3 bases from J, with 13 bases between. The CDR3 DNA is TGTGCCACCAGCACAACCGGGTCGGTTGGAAACACCATATATTTT. Amino acids: CATSTTGSVGNTIYF. Supplemented by reference TRBV15 and TRBJ1-3, the full variable domain reads DAMVIQNPRYQVTQFGKPVTLSCSQTLNHNVMYWYQQKSSQAPKLLFHYYDKDFNNEADTPDNFQSRRPNTSFCFLDIRSPGLGDTAMYLCATSTTGSVGNTIYFGEGSWLTVV.

This clonotype was counted many times. The rearrangement uses TRBV10-3 and TRBJ2-4, with D tentatively TRBD2 (6 bases). CDR1 is ENHRY, CDR2 SYGVKD, per germline. Trimming pared 3 bases from V and 7 bases from J, leaving 13 bases between. The CDR3 runs 14 residues. The CDR3 DNA sequence: TGTGCCATCAGTGATGGGGCCAGCGGGAACATTCAGTACTTC. Residues: CAISDGASGNIQYF.

The CDR3 protein is CASSLFSGVSNQPQHF. CDR3 bases: TGTGCCAGCAGTCTCTTTTCGGGGGTGAGCAATCAGCCCCAGCATTTT. The chain combines TRBV27 with TRBJ1-5; D might be TRBD1 (5 bases). In germline, CDR1 is MNHEY, CDR2 SMNVEV (reference sequence). The germline V and J ends were trimmed by 5 bases and 1 base, with 15 bases remaining between them. The CDR3 is 16 residues long.

The table lists this clonotype with a few counts. J is TRBJ1-3 and V is TRBV7-9; TRBD1 agrees at 7 bases. V trimming: 5 bases; J trimming: 1 base; junction bases outside the gene matches: 5. This CDR3 comprises 15 residues. Germline V gene data show CDR1 as SEHNR and CDR2 as FQNEAQ (reference sequence). The CDR3 nucleotides are TGTGCCAGCAGCACTCGCAGGGGGTCTGGAAACACCATATATTTT. Amino acid sequence: CASSTRRGSGNTIYF.

This clonotype was detected only a few times. The gene calls are TRBV20-1 and TRBJ2-3; 10 nucleotides align to TRBD2. CDR1 is DFQATT, CDR2 SNEGSKA, per germline (reference sequence). The CDR3 has 16 residues. V lost 3 bases to trimming and J lost 3 bases; unmatched junction nucleotides: 9. CDR3 protein: CSASRASGGRTDTQYF. The CDR3 nucleotides read TGCAGTGCTAGTCGGGCTAGCGGGGGTAGGACAGATACGCAGTATTTT.

The gene calls are TRBV5-1 and TRBJ2-2; 13 bases match TRBD2. CDR3 length: 17 residues. Germline CDR1 and CDR2: SGHRS and YFSETQ. V gave up 4 bases and J gave up 4 bases; unmatched junction bases: 7. In DNA, the CDR3 is TGCGCCAGCAGCCCCCCCGGACTAGCGGGGGTCACCGGGGAGCTGTTTTTT. Protein sequence: CASSPPGLAGVTGELFF.

The table lists this clonotype with many counts. The CDR3 DNA follows: TGTGCCAGCAGTGCCTCGATAGGGGTCACCGGGGAGCTGTTTTTT. This translates into CASSASIGVTGELFF. The chain recombines TRBV12-3 or TRBV12-4 with TRBJ2-2; D is possibly TRBD1 (5 bases). This CDR3 contains 15 residues. Trimming took 5 bases from V and 4 from J, leaving 14 bases between them.

This clonotype occurred once. The rearrangement uses TRBV20-1 and TRBJ2-3, with TRBD1 as a possible D gene (5 bases). The CDR3 contains 13 residues. Germline values: CDR1 DFQATT, CDR2 SNEGSKA (reference sequence). The CDR3 protein is CSRAYLLGDTQYF. The DNA for the CDR3 is TGCAGCAGGGCGTACCTGTTGGGGGATACGCAGTATTTT.

J is TRBJ2-4 and V is TRBV4-2; D possibly uses TRBD1 or TRBD2 (5 bases each). The CDR3 is 17 residues long. V lost 0 bases to trimming and J lost 0 bases, with 12 bases between them. Germline-derived CDR1 and CDR2 are LGHNA and YNFKEQ. CDR3 DNA sequence: TGTGCCAGCAGCCAAGATGGGACGGATATAGCCAAAAACATTCAGTACTTC. Protein: CASSQDGTDIAKNIQYF.

This rearrangement joins TRBV11-2 to TRBJ1-1, with 11 bases that match TRBD1. CDR3 length: 16 amino acids. CDR1 SGHAT and CDR2 FQNNGV come from the germline V gene. Unmatched junction bases numbered 7, after V lost 6 bases and J lost 1 base. CDR3 loop: CASRNSGTGGNTEAFF. Written as DNA, the CDR3 is TGTGCCAGCAGAAACTCCGGGACAGGGGGGAACACTGAAGCTTTCTTT.

The chain has TRBV6-6 and TRBJ1-5; the D is unclear. The CDR3 is 13 amino acids. Germline CDR1 MNHNY, CDR2 SVGAGI (reference sequence). V was clipped by 7 bases and J by 9 bases, with 16 bases between them. For the CDR3, the DNA is TGTGCCAGCACTCAGCGGGAGGAGCGGCCCCAGCATTTT. Protein product: CASTQREERPQHF.

In its sample, this clonotype was seen a few times. V usage is TRBV7-6 and J usage is TRBJ2-1; no clear D gene. This CDR3 is 17 amino acids long. V dropped 5 bases and J dropped 0 bases, with 17 bases sitting between them. Germline V CDR1 and CDR2: SGHVS, FNYEAQ. The CDR3 protein is CASSPRTRMASYNEQFF. CDR3 nucleotides: TGTGCCAGCAGCCCTCGGACGCGGATGGCCTCCTACAATGAGCAGTTCTTC.

This clonotype came up a few times. The chain is built from TRBV2 and TRBJ1-5, with no clear D. The CDR3 has 14 residues. Deletions cut 3 bases from V and 6 bases from J, with 12 bases between. The germline gives CDR1 SNHLY, CDR2 FYNNEI. CDR3 bases: TGTGCCAGCAGTGAGGGAGGGCGGGGTCAGCCCCAGCATTTT. Its translation: CASSEGGRGQPQHF.

The V gene is TRBV20-1, the J gene TRBJ2-3; no clear D gene. Per germline, CDR1 DFQATT and CDR2 SNEGSKA (reference sequence). The V end lost 0 bases, the J end lost 2 bases, and 9 bases lay between the germline ends. The CDR3 extends over 14 amino acids. The DNA for the CDR3 is TGCAGTGCTAGAGAGTGGACGATCACAGATACGCAGTATTTT. Amino acids: CSAREWTITDTQYF.

In this sample, this clonotype turned up a few times. This chain joins TRBV11-2 and TRBJ2-5; 8 bases map to TRBD1. CDR1 is SGHAT, CDR2 FQNNGV, per germline. This CDR3 comprises 18 residues. The V and J ends lost 3 bases and 7 bases, in that order; junction bases with no gene match: 19. CDR3 in amino acids: CASSFWRGRGQEGRTQYF. CDR3 nucleotides: TGTGCCAGCAGCTTTTGGAGAGGCCGGGGACAGGAGGGGAGGACCCAGTACTTC.

This chain uses TRBV4-1 with TRBJ2-2, with D perhaps matching TRBD1 or TRBD2 (5 bases each). V was pared by 1 base and J by 9 bases, with 6 bases between. This CDR3 spans 12 amino acids. The germline V gene encodes CDR1 MGHRA and CDR2 YSYEKL. Written as DNA, the CDR3 is TGCGCCAGCAGCCAAGGGGGGTGGGAGCTGTTTTTT. Translating gives CASSQGGWELFF.

This clonotype turned up a few times. The chain couples TRBV12-3 or TRBV12-4 to TRBJ1-1; 12 nucleotides agree with TRBD1. With 4 bases clipped from V and 4 bases from J, the junction kept 1 base outside the gene matches. The CDR3 consists of 14 residues. In DNA, the CDR3 is TGTGCCAGCAGTTGGGGACAGGGGGCCACTGAAGCTTTCTTT. As protein: CASSWGQGATEAFF.

V and J are TRBV5-1 and TRBJ2-2; a weak D match, TRBD1 (5 bases). The ends were cut back, 4 bases at V and 2 bases at J, with 15 bases in the middle. The CDR3 contains 16 residues. Germline loops: CDR1 SGHRS, CDR2 YFSETQ. The CDR3 region has the DNA TGCGCCAGCAGCACCCTACAGGTTCTAAACACCGGGGAGCTGTTTTTT. Translating gives CASSTLQVLNTGELFF.

The chain employs TRBV5-1 and TRBJ2-3, with unresolved D. In germline, CDR1 is SGHRS, CDR2 YFSETQ. Trimming removed 0 bases from V and 4 bases from J, with 12 bases in between. This CDR3 comprises 15 residues. The CDR3 sequence is CASSLVGEISDTQYF. As DNA, the CDR3 is TGCGCCAGCAGCTTGGTTGGGGAAATCTCAGATACGCAGTATTTT.